A single sample is the source of the 15 T cell receptor beta chains below, sequenced in a study of human T cells and chemical hapten exposure. Unfractionated whole blood served as the source for total RNA extraction. Using its own MiXCR run on the 5' RACE reads, TCRdb lists one record per CDR3 protein. The repertoire includes more than 75,000 distinct CDR3 sequences, more than 15% of them detected once, and under 7.5% sits in the top ten. The receptor source for this set is a female donor in good health.

The J gene is TRBJ1-3, the V gene TRBV29-1, with 7 bases matching TRBD1. With V trimmed by 6 bases and J by 0 bases, 5 bases remained unmatched. In germline, CDR1 is SQVTM, CDR2 ANQGSEA. The CDR3 runs to 14 residues. The CDR3 DNA is TGCAGCGTGAAACAGGGGAACTCTGGAAACACCATATATTTT. Translating gives CSVKQGNSGNTIYF.

This clonotype was counted a few times. The chain uses TRBV29-1 and TRBJ2-5; the match to TRBD2 covers 9 bases. In germline, CDR1 is SQVTM, CDR2 ANQGSEA. CDR3 length equals 12 residues. Trimming took 3 bases from V and 5 from J; bases not matched to a gene: 1. CDR3 nucleotide sequence: TGCAGCGTTGATCTAGCGGGGGAGACCCAGTACTTC. It is translated as CSVDLAGETQYF.

In its sample, this clonotype was seen many times. The chain joins TRBV7-2 to TRBJ1-3; D uncertain. The CDR3 is 15 amino acids. Per the germline V gene, CDR1 is SGHTA and CDR2 is FQGNSA. V was shortened by 5 bases and J by 2 bases, with 13 bases between the two germline ends. CDR3 loop: CASSPRLSAGNTIYF. CDR3 bases: TGTGCCAGCAGCCCCCGGCTTTCGGCTGGAAACACCATATATTTT.

Only a few counts were recorded for this clonotype. The chain carries TRBV29-1 and TRBJ2-5; D might be TRBD2 (6 bases). The germline gives CDR1 SQVTM, CDR2 ANQGSEA. The CDR3 runs to 14 residues. Trimming stripped 4 bases from V and 5 bases from J, with 17 bases between. The CDR3 here is CSVVRRGGMETQYF. The CDR3 nucleotides are TGCAGCGTTGTAAGGAGAGGAGGGATGGAGACCCAGTACTTC.

There are a few counts of this clonotype. J is TRBJ1-2 and V is TRBV12-3 or TRBV12-4; a weak D match, TRBD1 (5 bases). Between the trimmed V and J ends, which lost 7 bases and 1 base, there was a span of 16 bases. The CDR3 is 15 amino acids. CDR3 nucleotides: TGTGCCAGCACGAGTCGAAGGGGCAGTAACTATGGCTACACCTTC. Encoded protein: CASTSRRGSNYGYTF.

This chain connects TRBV6-6 to TRBJ2-3; 10 bases are shared with TRBD2. Germline trimming cut 4 bases from V and 0 bases from J; bases unmatched to any gene: 7. Looked up from germline, CDR1 is MNHNY and CDR2 is SVGAGI (reference sequence). The CDR3 totals 17 residues. DNA for the CDR3: TGTGCCAGCAGTTCGAGCGGGGGGGCGGCCAGCACAGATACGCAGTATTTT. It translates to CASSSSGGAASTDTQYF.

The chain employs TRBV7-2 and TRBJ1-2, with 8 positions matching TRBD1. The length of the CDR3 is 16 residues. The V gene's germline CDR1 is SGHTA and CDR2 FQGNSA. Trimming took 5 bases from V and 7 from J; bases not matched to a gene: 15. The CDR3 reads CASSITYRTGSSGYTF. CDR3 nucleotides: TGTGCCAGCAGCATAACTTACCGGACAGGGAGTAGTGGCTACACCTTC.

This clonotype was seen a few times. V gene TRBV6-4 combines with J gene TRBJ2-5, with 7 bases aligning to TRBD2. The CDR3 totals 15 residues. Germline loops: CDR1 MRHNA, CDR2 SNTAGT. V lost 6 bases, J lost 5 bases, and 12 bases stayed unmatched. The CDR3 spells CASSALAGRMETQYF. In nucleotides, the CDR3 is TGTGCCAGCAGCGCATTAGCGGGTAGGATGGAGACCCAGTACTTC.

This clonotype was found a few times. The chain combines TRBV20-1 with TRBJ2-7, with TRBD1 identical over 7 bases. Germline CDR1 is DFQATT and CDR2 is SNEGSKA (reference sequence). Losses at the gene ends were 2 bases for V and 5 bases for J; bases not matched to a gene: 12. The CDR3 has 15 residues. The CDR3 here is CSARPTGLTGNEQYF. In DNA form, the CDR3 reads TGCAGTGCTAGACCGACAGGGCTGACCGGTAACGAGCAGTACTTC.

This clonotype was seen a handful of times. The chain combines TRBV10-3 with TRBJ2-7; D gene unclear. V dropped 0 bases and J dropped 2 bases, with 8 bases sitting between them. Per the germline V gene, CDR1 is ENHRY and CDR2 is SYGVKD. CDR3 size: 14 residues. The CDR3: CAISESGRTYEQYF. In DNA, the CDR3 is TGTGCCATCAGTGAGTCGGGCCGAACCTACGAGCAGTACTTC.

This clonotype was picked up one time. The chain recombines TRBV2 with TRBJ2-7; TRBD2 matches at 16 bases. This CDR3 is 14 amino acids long. Germline lookup yields CDR1 SNHLY and CDR2 FYNNEI. The V gene end was trimmed by 5 bases and the J gene end by 12 bases; junction bases not matched to a gene: 7. The CDR3 sequence is CASSQGTSGRVPYF. The DNA of the CDR3 is TGTGCCAGCAGTCAAGGGACTAGCGGGAGGGTACCGTACTTC. Drawing the rest from reference TRBV2 and TRBJ2-7, the complete variable domain is EPEVTQTPSHQVTQMGQEVILRCVPISNHLYFYWYRQILGQKVEFLVSFYNNEISEKSEIFDDQFSVERPDGSNFTLKIRSTKLEDSAMYFCASSQGTSGRVPYFGPGTRLTVT.

The chain is built from TRBV5-1 and TRBJ1-2; D possibly corresponds to TRBD1 (5 bases). CDR3 length: 14 amino acids. Trimming shortened V by 3 bases and J by 4 bases, and 13 bases separated the two germline ends. The germline gives CDR1 SGHRS, CDR2 YFSETQ. The CDR3 coding sequence is TGCGCCAGCAGCTACCTGACAGAAGGCTATGGCTACACCTTC. It specifies CASSYLTEGYGYTF.

The chain joins TRBV6-5 to TRBJ2-3; D unclear. This CDR3 region has 13 residues. V lost 1 base and J 4 bases, leaving 6 bases between the germline ends. The germline V gene encodes CDR1 MNHEY and CDR2 SVGAGI. DNA of the CDR3: TGTGCCAGCAGTTACTTAGACTCAGATACGCAGTATTTT. Protein sequence: CASSYLDSDTQYF.

This clonotype came up a few times. The DNA of the CDR3 is TGTGCCAGCAGCCCCGGACAGGGAAAAGCTTTCTTT. Translation gives CASSPGQGKAFF. This chain connects TRBV12-3 or TRBV12-4 to TRBJ1-1; 8 nucleotides line up with TRBD1. The CDR3 is 12 amino acids. Trimming removed 6 bases from V and 9 bases from J; junction bases left unmatched: 6.

This clonotype appeared many times. J is TRBJ1-1 and V is TRBV3-1; no definite D call. The germline V gene has CDR1 LGHDT and CDR2 YNNKEL (reference sequence). CDR3 length: 12 amino acids. V was trimmed by 1 base and J by 7 bases, leaving 7 bases between them. This CDR3 reads CASSQGGGEAFF. CDR3 bases: TGTGCCAGCAGCCAAGGGGGAGGTGAAGCTTTCTTT.